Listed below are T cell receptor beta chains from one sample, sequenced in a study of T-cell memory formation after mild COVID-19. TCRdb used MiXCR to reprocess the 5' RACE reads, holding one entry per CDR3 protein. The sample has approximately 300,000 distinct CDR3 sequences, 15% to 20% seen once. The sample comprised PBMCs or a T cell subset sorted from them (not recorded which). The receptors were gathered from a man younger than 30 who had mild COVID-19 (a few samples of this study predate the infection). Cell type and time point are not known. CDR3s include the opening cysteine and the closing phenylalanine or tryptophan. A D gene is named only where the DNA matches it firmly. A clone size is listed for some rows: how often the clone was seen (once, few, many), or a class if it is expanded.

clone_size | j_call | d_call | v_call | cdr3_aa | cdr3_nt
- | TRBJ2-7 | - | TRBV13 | CASSLGVGSSYEQYF | TGTGCCAGCAGCTTAGGCGTCGGAAGCTCCTACGAGCAGTACTTC
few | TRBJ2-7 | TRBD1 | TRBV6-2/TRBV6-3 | CASSGGQVRYEQYF | TGTGCCAGCAGTGGCGGACAGGTCCGATACGAGCAGTACTTC
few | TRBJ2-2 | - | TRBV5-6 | CASSLYTTGELFF | TGTGCCAGCAGCCTATATACCACCGGGGAGCTGTTTTTT
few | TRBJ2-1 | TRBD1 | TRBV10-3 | CAIRDRAEQFF | TGTGCCATCCGCGACAGGGCTGAGCAGTTCTTC
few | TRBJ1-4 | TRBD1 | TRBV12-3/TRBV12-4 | CASRQGQTTTNEKLFF | TGTGCCAGCAGGCAGGGACAGACGACAACTAATGAAAAACTGTTTTTT
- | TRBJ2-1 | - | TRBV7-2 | CASSILQGGDEQFF | TGTGCCAGCAGCATTCTGCAGGGGGGAGATGAGCAGTTCTTC
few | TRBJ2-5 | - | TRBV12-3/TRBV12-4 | CASSLRTLGETQYF | TGTGCCAGCAGTTTACGGACCCTAGGAGAGACCCAGTACTTC
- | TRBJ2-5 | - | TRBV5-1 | CASSLASRPRMGETQYF | TGCGCCAGCAGCTTGGCGTCTCGGCCCAGGATGGGGGAGACCCAGTACTTC
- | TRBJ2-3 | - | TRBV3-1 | CASSQTPLGTYTDTQYF | TGTGCCAGCAGCCAAACCCCCCTCGGGACATACACAGATACGCAGTATTTT
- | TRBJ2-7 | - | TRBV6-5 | CASSVGTPRYEQYF | TGTGCCAGCAGTGTCGGGACCCCTCGCTACGAGCAGTACTTC
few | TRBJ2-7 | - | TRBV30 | CAWGGRSRAYEQYF | TGTGCCTGGGGCGGACGCTCCCGGGCCTACGAGCAGTACTTC
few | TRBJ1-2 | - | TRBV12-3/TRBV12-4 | CASDGESNYGYTF | TGTGCCAGCGATGGGGAATCTAACTATGGCTACACCTTC
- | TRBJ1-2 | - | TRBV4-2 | CASSRPSGDNYGYTF | TGTGCCAGCAGCCGACCATCAGGGGATAACTATGGCTACACCTTC
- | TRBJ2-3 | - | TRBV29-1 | CSVGSGTGEDTQYF | TGCAGCGTTGGGTCTGGAACGGGGGAGGATACGCAGTATTTT
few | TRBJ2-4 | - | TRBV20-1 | CSAHRVLGSDIQYF | TGCAGTGCCCACAGGGTATTAGGGTCGGACATTCAGTACTTC
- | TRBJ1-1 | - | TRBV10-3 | CAGRERHDRVEAFF | TGTGCCGGCCGGGAGCGTCACGATCGAGTTGAAGCTTTCTTT
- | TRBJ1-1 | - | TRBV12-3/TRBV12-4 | CASSPSSFRTEAFF | TGTGCCAGCAGCCCGAGTAGTTTTAGAACTGAAGCTTTCTTT
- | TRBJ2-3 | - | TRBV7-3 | CASSLKRTAAGTDTQYF | TGTGCCAGCAGCTTAAAGAGGACGGCCGCGGGCACAGATACGCAGTATTTT
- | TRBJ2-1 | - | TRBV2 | CATSGRLSSYNEQFF | TGTGCCACCTCGGGGCGCCTGAGCTCCTACAATGAGCAGTTCTTC
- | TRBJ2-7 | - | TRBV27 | CATGAQGLREQYF | TGTGCCACAGGGGCACAGGGATTGCGTGAGCAGTACTTC
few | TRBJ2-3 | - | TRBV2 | CASREGQTDTQYF | TGTGCCAGCAGGGAAGGACAGACAGATACGCAGTATTTT
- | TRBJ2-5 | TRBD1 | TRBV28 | CASSFPRGETQYF | TGTGCCAGCAGTTTCCCCAGGGGGGAGACCCAGTACTTC
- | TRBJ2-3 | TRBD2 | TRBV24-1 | CATSDYKAGGTDTQYF | TGTGCCACCAGTGATTATAAAGCGGGGGGCACAGATACGCAGTATTTT
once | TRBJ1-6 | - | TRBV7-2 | CASSSETPSYNSPLHF | TGTGCCAGCAGCTCCGAAACTCCCTCCTATAATTCACCCCTCCACTTT
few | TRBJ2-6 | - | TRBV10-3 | CAISEVFSGANVLTF | TGTGCCATCAGTGAGGTTTTCTCTGGGGCCAACGTCCTGACTTTC
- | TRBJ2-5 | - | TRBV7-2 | CASSLVTDWAETQYF | TGTGCCAGCAGCTTAGTAACGGATTGGGCAGAGACCCAGTACTTC
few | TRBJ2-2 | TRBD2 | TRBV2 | CASSGLASNTGELFF | TGTGCCAGCAGCGGACTAGCGTCGAACACCGGGGAGCTGTTTTTT
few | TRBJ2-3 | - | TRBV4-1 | CASSQESTRIGAPDTQYF | TGCGCCAGCAGCCAAGAATCAACTCGGATCGGGGCTCCGGATACGCAGTATTTT
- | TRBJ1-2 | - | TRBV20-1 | CSARVPVIYGYTF | TGCAGTGCTAGAGTGCCGGTAATCTATGGCTACACCTTC
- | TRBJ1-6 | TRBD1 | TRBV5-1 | CASSRTPGDSSLLSPLHF | TGCGCCAGCAGCCGGACCCCGGGGGACAGTTCATTGCTTTCACCCCTCCACTTT
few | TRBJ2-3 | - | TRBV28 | CASKGEPTIVRAQYF | TGTGCCAGCAAGGGAGAACCCACTATTGTCCGGGCGCAGTATTTT
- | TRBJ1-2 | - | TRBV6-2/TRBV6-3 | CASSQGSHYGYTF | TGTGCCAGCAGCCAAGGCAGCCACTATGGCTACACCTTC
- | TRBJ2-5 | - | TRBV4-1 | CASSQDSDQETQYF | TGCGCCAGCAGCCAAGACTCGGATCAAGAGACCCAGTACTTC
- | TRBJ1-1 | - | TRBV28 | CASRRGEEAFF | TGTGCCAGCAGACGGGGGGAAGAAGCTTTCTTT
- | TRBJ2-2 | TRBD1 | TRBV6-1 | CASKPEQGGRELFF | TGTGCCAGCAAGCCAGAACAGGGGGGCCGGGAGCTGTTTTTT